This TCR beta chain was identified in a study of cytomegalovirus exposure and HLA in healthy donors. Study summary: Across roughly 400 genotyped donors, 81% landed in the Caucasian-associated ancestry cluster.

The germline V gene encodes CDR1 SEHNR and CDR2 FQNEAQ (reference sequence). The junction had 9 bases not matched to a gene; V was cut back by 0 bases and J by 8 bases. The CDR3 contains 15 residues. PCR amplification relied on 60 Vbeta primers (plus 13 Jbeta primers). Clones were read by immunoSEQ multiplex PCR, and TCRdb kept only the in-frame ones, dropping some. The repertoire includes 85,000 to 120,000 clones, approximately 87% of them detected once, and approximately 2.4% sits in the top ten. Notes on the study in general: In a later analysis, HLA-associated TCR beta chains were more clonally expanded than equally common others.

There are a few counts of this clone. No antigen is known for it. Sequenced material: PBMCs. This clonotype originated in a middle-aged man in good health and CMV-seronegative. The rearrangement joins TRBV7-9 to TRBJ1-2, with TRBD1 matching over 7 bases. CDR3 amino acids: CASSLAQKGARGYTF. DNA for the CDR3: TGTGCCAGCAGCTTAGCGCAAAAGGGGGCGCGGGGCTACACCTTC.